Given below is one TCR beta chain in context. This sample was included in a study of control samples from healthy donors and cancer patients. TCRdb's table, derived via immunoSEQ multiplex PCR, lists solely in-frame clones and lacks some. The profile shows 100,000 to 150,000 clones, about nine tenths of them singletons. Germline lookup yields CDR1 SEHNR and CDR2 FQNEAQ (reference sequence). V was cut by 0 bases and J by 6 bases, with 6 bases left in between. This CDR3 is 13 amino acids long. Sequencing was done on a sample of blood. This chain connects TRBV7-9 to TRBJ1-5; unclear D gene. The clonotype was recovered from a woman in her forties or fifties in good health. CDR3 region: CASSLAGSQPQHF. Written as DNA, the CDR3 is TGTGCCAGCAGCTTAGCGGGTTCTCAGCCCCAGCATTTT.